This is a list of T cell receptor beta chains from one sample in a study of T cells in Graves' hyperthyroidism and ophthalmopathy. TCRdb reprocessed the multiplex PCR reads via MiXCR and lists one record per CDR3 protein. The table shows fewer than 900,000 distinct CDR3 sequences, with 16% occurring only once. Sequencing input: blood. The origin of the receptors is a young man with Graves' hyperthyroidism. CDR3s include the opening cysteine and the closing phenylalanine or tryptophan. D genes are given only for firm matches. Where a row states a size, it is once, few, many or the class of an expanded clone; other rows omit it.

NA | 14 | TRBJ1-5 | TRBV9 | few | TGTGCCAGCAGCGCGGGTGGGGCAACCGAGCCCCAGCATTTT | CASSAGGATEPQHF
TRBD2 | 17 | TRBJ2-7 | TRBV7-8 | once | TGTGCCAGCAGCTTAGTTCTAGCGGGGGGGAGCTCCTACGAGCAGTACTTC | CASSLVLAGGSSYEQYF
NA | 13 | TRBJ1-6 | TRBV12-3/TRBV12-4 | many | TGTGCCAGCACCCAAGTCAATAATTCACCCCTCCACTTT | CASTQVNNSPLHF
NA | 13 | TRBJ1-2 | TRBV5-8 | NA | TGTGCCAGCAGCCAAACAGGTCACTATGGCTACACCTTC | CASSQTGHYGYTF
TRBD2 | 15 | TRBJ2-3 | TRBV25-1 | NA | TGTGCCAGCAGTGCCTCCGGGACTAGCGGGAATACGCAGTATTTT | CASSASGTSGNTQYF
TRBD1 | 16 | TRBJ2-2 | TRBV7-9 | NA | TGTGCCAGCAGCTTAAGAAGGGGGCATAGCACCGGGGAGCTGTTTTTT | CASSLRRGHSTGELFF
TRBD1 | 17 | TRBJ2-4 | TRBV11-2 | few | TGTGCCAGCCTGCCTTGGGGGACAGGGGATGCCAAAAACATTCAGTACTTC | CASLPWGTGDAKNIQYF
TRBD1 | 14 | TRBJ2-5 | TRBV6-1 | many | TGTGCCAGCAGAGAGGACAGGGGGACGGAGACCCAGTACTTC | CASREDRGTETQYF
TRBD2 | 17 | TRBJ2-1 | TRBV7-3 | NA | TGTGCCAGCAGCTTAGGGGGGGGAGCGGGAGAGTACAATGAGCAGTTCTTC | CASSLGGGAGEYNEQFF
NA | 15 | TRBJ2-1 | TRBV10-1 | NA | TGCGCCAGCAGTGAGTCTGGCGCTACCTACAATGAGCAGTTCTTC | CASSESGATYNEQFF
NA | 14 | TRBJ1-4 | TRBV15 | NA | TGTGCCACCAGCAGAGGGGGGCCAGATGAAAAACTGTTTTTT | CATSRGGPDEKLFF
TRBD2 | 16 | TRBJ2-2 | TRBV5-1 | few | TGCGCCAGCAGCTTGCGCACTAGCGGGGACACCGGGGAGCTGTTTTTT | CASSLRTSGDTGELFF
NA | 14 | TRBJ2-2 | TRBV6-1 | NA | TGTGCCAGCAGTCGGATTGGCTACACCGGGGAGCTGTTTTTT | CASSRIGYTGELFF